The T cell receptor beta chain under discussion was sequenced for a study of T cells in Graves' hyperthyroidism and ophthalmopathy. Regarding the study as a whole: In blood, most of the thyroid clonotypes expanded above 0.001 were also present. A model of 13 V-J pairs discriminated ophthalmopathy from stable hyperthyroidism.

A word on this clonotype: Its antigen is still unknown.

V dropped 0 bases and J dropped 7; count of bases not matched to a gene: 6. The CDR3 sequence is 17 residues long. CDR1 is SGHNT and CDR2 is YENEEA in the germline V gene. TCR beta CDR3 region amplification was performed from RNA transcripts. The TCR CDR3 first-round RT-PCR relied on the HTBI primer set. Via MiXCR, TCRdb re-called the multiplex PCR reads, giving one row per CDR3 protein. The repertoire holds approximately 630,000 distinct CDR3 sequences, with roughly 16% as singletons. The hyperthyroidism patients had all been newly diagnosed, and their disease duration was under 2 months. Their ages ranged from 18 to 65 years. Diagnosing involved the use of clinical symptoms, serum thyroxine and TRAb, thyroid ultrasound and orbital computed tomography.

The chain couples TRBV11-3 to TRBJ2-1; 13 nucleotides line up with TRBD2. The sample was blood. The clonotype was recovered from a woman younger than 45 with Graves' hyperthyroidism. The CDR3: CASSLDTGLAGVNEQFF. The DNA of the CDR3 is TGTGCCAGCAGCTTAGATACAGGACTAGCGGGAGTAAATGAGCAGTTCTTC.